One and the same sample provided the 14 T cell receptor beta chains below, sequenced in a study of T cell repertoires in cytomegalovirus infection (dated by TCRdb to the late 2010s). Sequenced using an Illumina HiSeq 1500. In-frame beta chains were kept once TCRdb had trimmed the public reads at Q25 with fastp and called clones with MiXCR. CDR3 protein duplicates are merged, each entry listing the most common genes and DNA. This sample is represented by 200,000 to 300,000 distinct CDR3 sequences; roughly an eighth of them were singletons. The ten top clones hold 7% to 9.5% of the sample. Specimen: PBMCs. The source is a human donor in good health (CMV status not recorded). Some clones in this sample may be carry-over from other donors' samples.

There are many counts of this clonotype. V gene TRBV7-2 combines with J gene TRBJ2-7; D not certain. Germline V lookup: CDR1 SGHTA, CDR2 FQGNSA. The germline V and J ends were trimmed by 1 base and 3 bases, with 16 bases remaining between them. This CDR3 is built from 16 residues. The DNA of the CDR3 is TGTGCCAGCAGCTTAGTGATCCTAGACCACGGCTACGAGCAGTACTTC. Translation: CASSLVILDHGYEQYF.

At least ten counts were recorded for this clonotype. CDR3 in DNA: TGTGCCAGCAGCATGAGCGGGGGATACTACAATGAGCAGTTCTTC. Translated: CASSMSGGYYNEQFF. The chain combines TRBV9 with TRBJ2-1; 8 bases line up with TRBD2. CDR3 size: 15 residues. The V gene end was trimmed by 4 bases and the J gene end by 3 bases; junction bases not matched to a gene: 6. The germline gives CDR1 SGDLS, CDR2 YYNGEE.

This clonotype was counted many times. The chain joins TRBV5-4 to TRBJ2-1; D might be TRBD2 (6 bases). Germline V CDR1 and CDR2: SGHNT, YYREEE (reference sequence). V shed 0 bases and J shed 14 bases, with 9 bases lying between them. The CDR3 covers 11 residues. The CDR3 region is CASSLGGMEFF. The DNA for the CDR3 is TGTGCCAGCAGCTTGGGCGGGATGGAGTTCTTC. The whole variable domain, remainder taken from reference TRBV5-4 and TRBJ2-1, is ETGVTQSPTHLIKTRGQQVTLRCSSQSGHNTVSWYQQALGQGPQFIFQYYREEENGRGNFPPRFSGLQFPNYSSELNVNALELDDSALYLCASSLGGMEFFGPGTRLTVL.

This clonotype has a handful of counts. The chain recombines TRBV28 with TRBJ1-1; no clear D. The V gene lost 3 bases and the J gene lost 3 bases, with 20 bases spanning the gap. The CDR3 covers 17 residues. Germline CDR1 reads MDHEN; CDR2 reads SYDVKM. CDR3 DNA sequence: TGTGCCAGCAGTTTTACGTTGGGGAGCAGGAGTCACACTGAAGCTTTCTTT. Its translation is CASSFTLGSRSHTEAFF.

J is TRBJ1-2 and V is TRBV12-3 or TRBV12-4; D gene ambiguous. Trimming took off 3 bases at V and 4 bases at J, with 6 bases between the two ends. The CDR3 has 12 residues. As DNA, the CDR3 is TGTGCCAGCAGTTTCCTCGGCTATGGCTACACCTTC. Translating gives CASSFLGYGYTF.

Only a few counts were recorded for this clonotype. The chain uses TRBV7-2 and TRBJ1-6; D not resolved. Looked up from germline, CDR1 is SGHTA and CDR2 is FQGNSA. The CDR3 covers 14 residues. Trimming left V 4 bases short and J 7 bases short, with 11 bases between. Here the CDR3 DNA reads TGTGCCAGCAGCTCCCCCGGGTACAATTCACCCCTCCACTTT. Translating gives CASSSPGYNSPLHF.

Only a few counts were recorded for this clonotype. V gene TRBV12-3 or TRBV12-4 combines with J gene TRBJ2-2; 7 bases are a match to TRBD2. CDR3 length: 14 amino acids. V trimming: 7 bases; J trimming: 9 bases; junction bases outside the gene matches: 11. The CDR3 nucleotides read TGTGCCAGCACCCTGGGGGGGGGGAACCGGGAGCTGTTTTTT. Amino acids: CASTLGGGNRELFF.

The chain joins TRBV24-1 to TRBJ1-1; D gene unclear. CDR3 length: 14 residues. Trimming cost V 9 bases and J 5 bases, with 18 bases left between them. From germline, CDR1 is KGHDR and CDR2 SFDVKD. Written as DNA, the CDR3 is TGTGCCACCCCGCCACCCGGGGAAGGGACTGAAGCTTTCTTT. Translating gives CATPPPGEGTEAFF.

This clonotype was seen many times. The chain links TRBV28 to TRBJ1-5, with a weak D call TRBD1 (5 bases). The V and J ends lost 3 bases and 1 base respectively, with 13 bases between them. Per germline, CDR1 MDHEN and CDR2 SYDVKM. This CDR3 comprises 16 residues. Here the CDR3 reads CASSLGTRESNQPQHF. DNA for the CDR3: TGTGCCAGCAGTTTGGGGACCAGGGAAAGCAATCAGCCCCAGCATTTT.

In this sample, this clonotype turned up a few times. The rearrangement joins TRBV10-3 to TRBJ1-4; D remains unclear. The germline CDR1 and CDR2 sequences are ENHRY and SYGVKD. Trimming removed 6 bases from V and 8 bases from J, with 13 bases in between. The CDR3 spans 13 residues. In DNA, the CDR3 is TGTGCCATCAGAAGAGACAACTCCGAAAAACTGTTTTTT. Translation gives CAIRRDNSEKLFF.

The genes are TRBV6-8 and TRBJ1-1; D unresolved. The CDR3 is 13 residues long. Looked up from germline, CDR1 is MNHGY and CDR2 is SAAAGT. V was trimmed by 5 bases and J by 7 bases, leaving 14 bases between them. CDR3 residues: CASSTSGQVEAFF. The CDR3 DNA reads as TGTGCCAGCAGTACCAGTGGGCAGGTTGAAGCTTTCTTT.

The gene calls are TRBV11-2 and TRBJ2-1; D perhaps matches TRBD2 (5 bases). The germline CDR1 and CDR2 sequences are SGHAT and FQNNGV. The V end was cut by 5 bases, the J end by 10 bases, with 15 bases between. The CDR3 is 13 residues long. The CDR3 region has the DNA TGTGCCAGCAGCCTCCCGGGTGGGGAGGAGCAGTTCTTC. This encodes CASSLPGGEEQFF.

The CDR3 DNA is TGCAGCGTTGGAGGAGGGGCCAACGTCCTGACTTTC. Translation gives CSVGGGANVLTF. The genes are TRBV29-1 and TRBJ2-6; D is uncertain. Looked up from germline, CDR1 is SQVTM and CDR2 is ANQGSEA. The CDR3 sequence is 12 residues long. With 4 bases removed from V and 4 bases from J, the gap between germline ends came to 5 bases.

CDR3 amino acids: CASSVPVFAEAFF. The CDR3 bases are TGTGCCAGCAGTGTCCCTGTTTTCGCTGAAGCTTTCTTT. The chain couples TRBV6-1 to TRBJ1-1; D call uncertain. Trimming removed 4 bases from V and 6 bases from J, with 12 bases in between. There are 13 residues in the CDR3. Per the germline V gene, CDR1 is MNHNS and CDR2 is SASEGT.